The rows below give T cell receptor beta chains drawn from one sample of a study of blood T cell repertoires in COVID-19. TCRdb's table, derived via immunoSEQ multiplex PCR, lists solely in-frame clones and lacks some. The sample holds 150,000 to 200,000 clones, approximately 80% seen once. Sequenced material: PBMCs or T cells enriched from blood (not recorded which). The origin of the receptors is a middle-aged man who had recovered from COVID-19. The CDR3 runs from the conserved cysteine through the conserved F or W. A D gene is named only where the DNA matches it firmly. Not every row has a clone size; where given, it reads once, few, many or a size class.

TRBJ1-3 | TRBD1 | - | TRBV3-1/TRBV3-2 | CASSPRFNNQGARGNTIYF | TGTGCCAGCAGCCCGCGCTTCAACAATCAGGGGGCGCGGGGAAACACCATATATTTT
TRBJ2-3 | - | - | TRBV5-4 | CASSLRETTDTQYF | TGTGCCAGCAGCTTAAGGGAGACCACAGATACGCAGTATTTT
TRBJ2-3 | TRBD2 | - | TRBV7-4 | CASSSSRGLAEAQYF | TGTGCCAGCAGCTCCTCTCGGGGACTAGCGGAAGCTCAGTATTTT
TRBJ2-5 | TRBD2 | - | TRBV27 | CASSPASGRYQETQYF | TGTGCCAGCAGTCCTGCTAGCGGGAGGTACCAAGAGACCCAGTACTTC
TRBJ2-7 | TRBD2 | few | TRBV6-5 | CASGLRRGGAYEQYF | TGTGCCAGCGGGTTGAGGCGGGGGGGGGCTTACGAGCAGTACTTC
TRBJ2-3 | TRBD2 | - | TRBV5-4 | CASSPSSTSADTQYF | TGTGCCAGCAGCCCATCTAGTACTAGCGCCGATACGCAGTATTTT
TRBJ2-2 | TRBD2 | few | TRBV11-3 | CASSTPVGLAGARGTGELFF | TGTGCCAGCAGCACTCCCGTGGGACTAGCGGGAGCCCGGGGCACCGGGGAGCTGTTTTTT
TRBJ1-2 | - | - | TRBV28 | CASSLQGWYGYTF | TGTGCCAGCAGTTTACAGGGCTGGTATGGCTACACCTTC
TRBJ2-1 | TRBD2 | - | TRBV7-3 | CASRLTGTSVDNEQFF | TGTGCCAGCAGGCTTACCGGGACTAGCGTAGACAATGAGCAGTTCTTC
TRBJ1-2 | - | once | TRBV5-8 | CASSPGQFFNYGYTF | TGTGCCAGCAGTCCCGGACAGTTCTTTAACTATGGCTACACCTTC
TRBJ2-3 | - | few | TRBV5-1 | CASSGGVSAQDTQYF | TGCGCCAGCAGCGGAGGGGTATCCGCCCAAGATACGCAGTATTTT
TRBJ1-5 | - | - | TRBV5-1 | CASSAAGDQPQHF | TGCGCCAGCAGCGCCGCCGGGGATCAGCCCCAGCATTTT
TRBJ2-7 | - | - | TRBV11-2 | CASSLALPGGEQYF | TGTGCCAGCAGCTTAGCACTCCCCGGGGGCGAGCAGTACTTC
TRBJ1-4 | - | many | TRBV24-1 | CATSHPAGDPEKLFF | TGTGCCACCAGCCACCCCGCAGGGGATCCTGAAAAACTGTTTTTT
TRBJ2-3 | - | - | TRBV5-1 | CASSPDGGPAGDTQYF | TGCGCCAGCAGCCCAGACGGGGGGCCCGCCGGAGATACGCAGTATTTT
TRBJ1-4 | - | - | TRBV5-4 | CASSLQGTVEKLFF | TGTGCCAGCAGCTTGCAGGGGACGGTTGAAAAACTGTTTTTT
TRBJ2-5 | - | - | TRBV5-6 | CASSLVPRETQYF | TGTGCCAGCAGCTTGGTCCCTCGGGAGACCCAGTACTTC
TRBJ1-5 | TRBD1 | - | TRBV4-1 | CASSHGQDNQPQHF | TGCGCCAGCAGTCACGGACAGGACAATCAGCCCCAGCATTTT
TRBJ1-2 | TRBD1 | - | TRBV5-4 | CASSFDAGTGPTLYGYTF | TGTGCCAGCAGCTTCGACGCCGGGACAGGCCCAACTCTCTATGGCTACACCTTC
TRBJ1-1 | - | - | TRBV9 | CASSQTGNTEAFF | TGTGCCAGCAGCCAGACAGGGAACACTGAAGCTTTCTTT
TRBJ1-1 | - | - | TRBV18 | CASSPQELNTEAFF | TGTGCCAGCTCACCCCAAGAGTTGAACACTGAAGCTTTCTTT
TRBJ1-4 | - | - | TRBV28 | CASTHAAGGGRTVFF | TGTGCCAGCACCCACGCCGCGGGGGGGGGCAGGACTGTGTTTTTT
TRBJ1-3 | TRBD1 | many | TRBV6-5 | CATRQGGNTIYF | TGTGCCACGCGACAGGGGGGAAACACCATATATTTT
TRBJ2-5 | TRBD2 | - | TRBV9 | CASSAGGLAEGETQYF | TGTGCCAGCAGCGCGGGCGGGCTAGCGGAGGGGGAGACCCAGTACTTC
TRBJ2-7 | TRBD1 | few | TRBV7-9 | CASSSTTGVGDEQYF | TGTGCCAGCAGCTCGACGACAGGGGTCGGAGACGAGCAGTACTTC
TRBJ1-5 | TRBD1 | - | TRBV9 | CASPGQGNQPQHF | TGTGCCTCACCAGGACAGGGCAATCAGCCCCAGCATTTT
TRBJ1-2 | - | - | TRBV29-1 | CSVEDLGGGYTF | TGCAGCGTTGAAGATCTCGGGGGGGGCTACACCTTC
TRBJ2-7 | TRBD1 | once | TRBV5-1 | CASSLVLGTGYNEQYF | TGCGCCAGCAGCTTGGTTTTGGGGACAGGGTACAACGAGCAGTACTTC
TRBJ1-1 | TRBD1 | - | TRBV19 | CAARDRYTEAFF | TGTGCAGCCCGGGACAGATACACTGAAGCTTTCTTT
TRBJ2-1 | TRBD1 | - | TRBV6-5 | CASRRTGGLGNEQFF | TGTGCCAGCAGGCGAACAGGGGGATTAGGCAATGAGCAGTTCTTC
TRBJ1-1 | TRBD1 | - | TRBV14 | CASSPEGQGASTEAFF | TGTGCCAGCAGCCCAGAGGGACAGGGGGCGAGCACTGAAGCTTTCTTT
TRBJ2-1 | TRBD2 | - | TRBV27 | CASSLLAGAAGQFF | TGTGCCAGCAGTTTACTAGCGGGGGCGGCCGGGCAGTTCTTC
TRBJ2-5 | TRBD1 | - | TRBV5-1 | CASSPGDRGQETQYF | TGCGCCAGCAGCCCTGGGGACAGGGGTCAAGAGACCCAGTACTTC
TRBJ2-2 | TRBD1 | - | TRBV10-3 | CAIRGQVNTGELFF | TGTGCCATCAGGGGACAGGTTAACACCGGGGAGCTGTTTTTT
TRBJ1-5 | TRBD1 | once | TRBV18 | CASSPLEGQVAQPQHF | TGTGCCAGCTCACCATTGGAGGGACAGGTCGCTCAGCCCCAGCATTTT
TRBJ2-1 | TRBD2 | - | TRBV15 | CATSRDVAGGHEQFF | TGTGCCACCAGCAGAGATGTGGCGGGAGGGCATGAGCAGTTCTTC
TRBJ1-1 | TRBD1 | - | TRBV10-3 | CAISRQGVAEAFF | TGTGCCATCAGCAGACAGGGGGTTGCTGAAGCTTTCTTT
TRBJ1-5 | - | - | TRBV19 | CASSIWGRVNQPQHF | TGTGCCAGTAGTATCTGGGGGAGGGTCAATCAGCCCCAGCATTTT
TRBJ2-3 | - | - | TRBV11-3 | CASSLDPGTDTQYF | TGTGCCAGCAGCTTAGATCCGGGCACAGATACGCAGTATTTT
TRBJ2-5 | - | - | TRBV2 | CASSESLQETQYF | TGTGCCAGCAGTGAATCCCTTCAAGAGACCCAGTACTTC
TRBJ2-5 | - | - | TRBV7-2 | CASSLVARQETQYF | TGTGCCAGCAGCTTAGTGGCTAGGCAAGAGACCCAGTACTTC